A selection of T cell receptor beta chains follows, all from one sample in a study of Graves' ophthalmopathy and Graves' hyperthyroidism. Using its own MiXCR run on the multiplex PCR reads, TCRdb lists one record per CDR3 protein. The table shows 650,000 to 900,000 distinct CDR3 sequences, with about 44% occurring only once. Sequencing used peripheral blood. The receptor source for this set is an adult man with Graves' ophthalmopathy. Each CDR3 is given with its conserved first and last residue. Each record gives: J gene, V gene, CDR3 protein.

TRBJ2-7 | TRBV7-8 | CASSLVGGGAHEQYF
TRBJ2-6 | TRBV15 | CATSRDGLGGANVLTF
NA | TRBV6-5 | CASSEVGQGHYEQYF
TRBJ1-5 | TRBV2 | CASSPGPDSNQPQHF
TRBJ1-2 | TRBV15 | CATSRVDRGRYGYTF
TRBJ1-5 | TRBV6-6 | CASSYSRTGVGNQPQHF
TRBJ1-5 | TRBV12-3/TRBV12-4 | CASSHQETQHF
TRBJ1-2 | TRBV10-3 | CAISGRYYGYTF
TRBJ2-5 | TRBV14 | CASSQVSGGPQYF
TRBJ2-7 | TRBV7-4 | CASSLGPGGSYEQYF
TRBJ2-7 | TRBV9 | CASSGRTGNVDEQYF
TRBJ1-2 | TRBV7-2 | CASSLFRDRTYGYTF
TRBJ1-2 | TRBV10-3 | CAIRPTGEGYGYTF
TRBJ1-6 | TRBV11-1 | CASSRWTGTPLHF
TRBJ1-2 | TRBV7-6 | CASSRVEVRGDYGYTF
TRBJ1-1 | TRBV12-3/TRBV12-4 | CASSLSQGAHAEAFF
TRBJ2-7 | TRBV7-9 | CASSETDRGCYEQYF
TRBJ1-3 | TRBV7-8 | CASSLGDPSGNTIYF
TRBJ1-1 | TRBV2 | CASRQQGMATEAFF
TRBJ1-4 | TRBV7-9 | CASSKQGGQDEKLFF
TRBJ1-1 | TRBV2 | CASKRTSGYNEAFF
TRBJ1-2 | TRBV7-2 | CASSPAGLRYGYTF
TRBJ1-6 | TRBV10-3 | CAIRVGGEDSPLHF
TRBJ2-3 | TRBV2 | CASGTGTGPNTQYF
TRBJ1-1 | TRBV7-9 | CASSLGITWNTEAFF
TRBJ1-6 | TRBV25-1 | CASNDGRGQGSSPLHF
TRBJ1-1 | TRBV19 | CASNQGGSEAFF
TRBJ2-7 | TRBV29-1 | CSVEELAGGSYEQYF
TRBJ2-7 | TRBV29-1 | CSRRTAGSSHEQYF
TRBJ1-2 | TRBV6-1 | CASSETNSYGYTF
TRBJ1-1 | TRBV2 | CASSYGAGDLNTEAFF
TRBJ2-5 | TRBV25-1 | CASGPTPQRGWETQYF
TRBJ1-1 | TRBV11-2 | CASSLWTGRNTEAFF
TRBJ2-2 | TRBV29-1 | CSVDTDRGAGELFF
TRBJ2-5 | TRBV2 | CASRVFGGPQETQYF
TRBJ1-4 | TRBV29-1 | CSAAGDPGNEKLFF
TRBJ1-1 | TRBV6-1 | CASSYVGDTEAFF
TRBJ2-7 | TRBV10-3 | CATADRAGRGEQCF
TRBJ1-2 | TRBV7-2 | CASSLRGSAGNTF
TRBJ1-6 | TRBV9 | CASSSQDGGSSPLHF
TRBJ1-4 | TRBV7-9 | CASGLDISPGQGNEKLFF
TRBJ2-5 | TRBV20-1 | CSARGGGFETQDF
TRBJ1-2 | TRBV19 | CASSLSGTGGVYGYTF
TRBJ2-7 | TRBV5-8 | CASRDRGQEQYF